This T cell receptor (beta chain) was obtained from a study of cytomegalovirus exposure and HLA in healthy donors. Study-level background: Earlier, fewer than 130 million unique TCR beta sequences were recovered from roughly 200 million T cells by an analysis.

Losses at the gene ends were 6 bases for V and 6 bases for J; bases not matched to a gene: 13. The CDR3 extends over 16 amino acids. Germline CDR1 is MNHEY and CDR2 is SMNVEV (reference sequence). Amplification used 60 Vbeta primers and 13 Jbeta primers. TCRdb keeps only in-frame clones here, not all; method: immunoSEQ multiplex PCR. The sample yields about 120,000 clones, around 77% seen once. General study findings and limits: Productive rates of about 87% or about 30% were seen for most TCR beta V segments in an earlier analysis. Being indistinguishable, some V segments were excluded, TRBV6-2 and TRBV6-3 among them.

With respect to this clone: Its antigen is not known.

Material: PBMCs. The receptor was isolated from a man aged 40-49 years in good health and CMV-seropositive. The V gene is TRBV27, the J gene TRBJ2-2; TRBD1 matches 7 bases. CDR3 loop: CASRRQGEGEAGELFF. In DNA, the CDR3 is TGTGCCAGCAGAAGACAGGGTGAAGGGGAAGCCGGGGAGCTGTTTTTT.